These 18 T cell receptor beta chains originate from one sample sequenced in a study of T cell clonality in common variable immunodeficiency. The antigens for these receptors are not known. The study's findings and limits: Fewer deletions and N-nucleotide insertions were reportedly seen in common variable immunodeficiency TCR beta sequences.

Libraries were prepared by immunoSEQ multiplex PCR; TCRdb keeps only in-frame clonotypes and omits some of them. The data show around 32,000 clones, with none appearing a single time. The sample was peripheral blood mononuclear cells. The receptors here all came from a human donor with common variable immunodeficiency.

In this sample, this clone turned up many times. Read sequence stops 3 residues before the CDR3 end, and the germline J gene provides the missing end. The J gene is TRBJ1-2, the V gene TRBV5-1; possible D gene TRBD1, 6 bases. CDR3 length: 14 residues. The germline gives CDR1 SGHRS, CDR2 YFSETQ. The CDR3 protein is CASSEQTGIGGYTF. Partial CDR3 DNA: TGCGCCAGCAGCGAACAGACAGGTATCGGGGGC.

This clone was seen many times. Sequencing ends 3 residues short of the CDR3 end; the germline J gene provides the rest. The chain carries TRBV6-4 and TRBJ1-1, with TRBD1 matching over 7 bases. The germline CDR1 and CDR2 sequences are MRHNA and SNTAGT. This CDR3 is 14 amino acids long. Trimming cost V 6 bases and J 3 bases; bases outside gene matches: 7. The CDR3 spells CASRAGGGDTEAFF. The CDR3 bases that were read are TGTGCCAGCAGAGCAGGGGGTGGTGACACTGAA.

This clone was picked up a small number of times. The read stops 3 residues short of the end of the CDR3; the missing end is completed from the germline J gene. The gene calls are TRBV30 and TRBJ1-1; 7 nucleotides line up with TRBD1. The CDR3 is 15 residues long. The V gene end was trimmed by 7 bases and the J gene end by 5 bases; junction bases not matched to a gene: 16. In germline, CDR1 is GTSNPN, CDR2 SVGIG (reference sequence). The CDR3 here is CASAPLRGRDTEAFF. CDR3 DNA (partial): TGTGCCTCCGCGCCCTTAAGGGGGCGCGATACTGAA.

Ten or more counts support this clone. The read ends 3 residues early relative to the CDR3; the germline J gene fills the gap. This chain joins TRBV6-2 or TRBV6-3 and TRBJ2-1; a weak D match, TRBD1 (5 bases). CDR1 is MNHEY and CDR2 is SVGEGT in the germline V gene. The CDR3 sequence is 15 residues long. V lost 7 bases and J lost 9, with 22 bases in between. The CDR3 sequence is CASTLTQTARSEQFF. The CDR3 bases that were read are TGTGCCAGCACCCTAACACAGACAGCCAGGAGTGAG.

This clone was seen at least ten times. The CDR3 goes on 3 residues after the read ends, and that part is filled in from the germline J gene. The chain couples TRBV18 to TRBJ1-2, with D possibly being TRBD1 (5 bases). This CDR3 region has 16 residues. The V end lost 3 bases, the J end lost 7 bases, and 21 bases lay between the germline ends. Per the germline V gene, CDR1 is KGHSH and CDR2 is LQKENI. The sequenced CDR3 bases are TGTGCCAGCTCACCGCAGCGGGATCCTACCCAGGGTGGC. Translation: CASSPQRDPTQGG. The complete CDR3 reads CASSPQRDPTQGGYTF.

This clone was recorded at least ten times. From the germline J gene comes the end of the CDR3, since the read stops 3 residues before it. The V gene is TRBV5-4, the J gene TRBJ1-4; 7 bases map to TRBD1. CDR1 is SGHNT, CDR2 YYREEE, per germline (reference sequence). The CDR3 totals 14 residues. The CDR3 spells CASSLTGAGPELFF. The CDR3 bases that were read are TGTGCCAGCAGCTTAACAGGGGCGGGTCCGGAA.

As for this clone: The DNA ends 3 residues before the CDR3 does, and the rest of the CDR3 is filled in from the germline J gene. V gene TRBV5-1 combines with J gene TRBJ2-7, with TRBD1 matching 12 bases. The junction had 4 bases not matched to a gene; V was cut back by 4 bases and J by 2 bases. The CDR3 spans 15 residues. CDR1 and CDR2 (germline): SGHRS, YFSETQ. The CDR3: CASSGGTGGTYEQYF. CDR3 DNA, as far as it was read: TGCGCCAGCAGCGGAGGGACAGGGGGCACCTACGAG.

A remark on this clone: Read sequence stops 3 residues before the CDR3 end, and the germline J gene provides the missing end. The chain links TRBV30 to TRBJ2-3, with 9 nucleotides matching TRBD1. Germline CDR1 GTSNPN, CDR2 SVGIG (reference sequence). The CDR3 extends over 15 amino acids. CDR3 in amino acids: CAWSTGTGFNVAQYF. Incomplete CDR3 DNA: TGTGCCTGGAGTACCGGGACAGGGTTCAACGTAGCG.

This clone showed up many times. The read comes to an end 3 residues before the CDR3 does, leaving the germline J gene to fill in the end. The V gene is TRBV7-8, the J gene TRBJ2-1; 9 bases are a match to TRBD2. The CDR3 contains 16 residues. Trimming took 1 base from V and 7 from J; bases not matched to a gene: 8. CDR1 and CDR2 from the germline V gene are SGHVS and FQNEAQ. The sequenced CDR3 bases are TGTGCCAGCAGCTTAGTTACCAGCGGGGGGCTTAATGAG. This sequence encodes CASSLVTSGGLNE. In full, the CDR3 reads CASSLVTSGGLNEQFF.

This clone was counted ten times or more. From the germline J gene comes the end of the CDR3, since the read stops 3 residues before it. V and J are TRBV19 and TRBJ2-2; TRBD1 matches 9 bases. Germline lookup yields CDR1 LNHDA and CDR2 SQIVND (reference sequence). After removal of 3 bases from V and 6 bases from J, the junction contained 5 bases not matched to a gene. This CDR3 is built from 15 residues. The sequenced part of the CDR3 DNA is TGTGCCAGTAGTATCCCGGGACAGGGATCCGGGGAG. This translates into CASSIPGQGSGE. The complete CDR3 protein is CASSIPGQGSGELFF.

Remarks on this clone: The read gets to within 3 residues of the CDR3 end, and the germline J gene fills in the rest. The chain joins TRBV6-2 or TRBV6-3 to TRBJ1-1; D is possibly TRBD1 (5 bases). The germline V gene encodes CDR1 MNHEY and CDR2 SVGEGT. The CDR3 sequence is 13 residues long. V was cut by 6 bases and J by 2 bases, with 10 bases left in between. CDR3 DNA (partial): TGTGCCAGCAGCCGCAGGGATAACACTGAA. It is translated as CASSRRDNTE. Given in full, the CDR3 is CASSRRDNTEAFF.

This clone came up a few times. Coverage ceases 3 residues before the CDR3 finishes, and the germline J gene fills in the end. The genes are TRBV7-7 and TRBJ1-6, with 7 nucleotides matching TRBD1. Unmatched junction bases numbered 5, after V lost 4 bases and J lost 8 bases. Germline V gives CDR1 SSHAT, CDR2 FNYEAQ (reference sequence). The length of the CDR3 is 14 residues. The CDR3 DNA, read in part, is TGTGCCAGCAGCTCGGGACAGCTAGATTCACCC. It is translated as CASSSGQLDSP. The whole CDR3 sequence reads CASSSGQLDSPLHF. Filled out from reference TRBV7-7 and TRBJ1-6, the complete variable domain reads GAGVSQSPRYKVTKRGQDVTLRCDPISSHATLYWYQQALGQGPEFLTYFNYEAQPDKSGLPSDRFSAERPEGSISTLTIQRTEQRDSAMYRCASSSGQLDSPLHFGNGTRLTVT.

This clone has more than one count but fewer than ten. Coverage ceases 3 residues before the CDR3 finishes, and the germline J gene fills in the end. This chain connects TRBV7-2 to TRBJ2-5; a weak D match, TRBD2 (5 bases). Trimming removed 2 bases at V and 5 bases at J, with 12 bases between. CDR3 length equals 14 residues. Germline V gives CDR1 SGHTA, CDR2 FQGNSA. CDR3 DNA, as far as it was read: TGTGCCAGCAGCTTACCTACGGGGTTGGAGACC. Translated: CASSLPTGLET. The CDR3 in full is CASSLPTGLETQYF.

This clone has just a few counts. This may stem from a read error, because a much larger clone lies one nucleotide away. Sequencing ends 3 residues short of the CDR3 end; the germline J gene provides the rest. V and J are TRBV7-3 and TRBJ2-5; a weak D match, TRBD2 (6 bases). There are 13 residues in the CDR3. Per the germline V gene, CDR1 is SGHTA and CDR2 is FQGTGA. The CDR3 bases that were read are TGTTCCAGCAGCTTAACCGGGGGTGAGACC. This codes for CSSSLTGGET. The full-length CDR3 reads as CSSSLTGGETQYF.

CDR3 sequence: CASSFAPGRGYTF. The covered CDR3 bases are TGTGCCAGCAGCTTTGCCCCCGGCAGGGGC. This sequence joins TRBV7-2 and TRBJ1-2; no definite D call. With the read ending 3 residues before the CDR3 end, the germline J gene is used to fill in that end. Germline loops: CDR1 SGHTA, CDR2 FQGNSA. The CDR3 is 13 residues long. The whole variable domain, remainder taken from reference TRBV7-2 and TRBJ1-2, is GAGVSQSPSNKVTEKGKDVELRCDPISGHTALYWYRQSLGQGLEFLIYFQGNSAPDKSGLPSDRFSAERTGGSVSTLTIQRTQQEDSAVYLCASSFAPGRGYTFGSGTRLTVV.

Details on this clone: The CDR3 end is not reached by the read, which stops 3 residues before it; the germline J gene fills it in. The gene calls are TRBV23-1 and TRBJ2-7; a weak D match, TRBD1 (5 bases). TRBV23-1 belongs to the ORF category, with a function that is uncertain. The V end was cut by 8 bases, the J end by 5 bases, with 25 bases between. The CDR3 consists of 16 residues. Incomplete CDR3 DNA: TGCGCCAGCCCCCCCGTTGAGACAGAAGAGTACCACGAG. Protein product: CASPPVETEEYHE. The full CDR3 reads CASPPVETEEYHEQYF.

CDR3 DNA, as far as it was read: TGTGCCAGCAGCGCGACAGGGACCATGAACACTGAA. This codes for CASSATGTMNTE. The full CDR3 reads CASSATGTMNTEAFF. The V call is TRBV7-3, the J call TRBJ1-1; 7 positions match TRBD1. From the germline J gene comes the end of the CDR3, since the read stops 3 residues before it. The germline V gene has CDR1 SGHTA and CDR2 FQGTGA. The CDR3 runs to 15 residues. The V and J ends lost 5 bases and 0 bases, in that order; junction bases with no gene match: 6.

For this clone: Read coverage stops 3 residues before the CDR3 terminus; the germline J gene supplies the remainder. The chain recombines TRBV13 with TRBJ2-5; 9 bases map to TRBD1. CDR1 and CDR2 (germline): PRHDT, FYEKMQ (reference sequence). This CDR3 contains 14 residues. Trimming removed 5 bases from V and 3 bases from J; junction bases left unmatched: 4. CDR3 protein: CASSRTGEEETQYF. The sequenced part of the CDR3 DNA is TGTGCCAGCAGCCGGACAGGGGAGGAAGAGACC.